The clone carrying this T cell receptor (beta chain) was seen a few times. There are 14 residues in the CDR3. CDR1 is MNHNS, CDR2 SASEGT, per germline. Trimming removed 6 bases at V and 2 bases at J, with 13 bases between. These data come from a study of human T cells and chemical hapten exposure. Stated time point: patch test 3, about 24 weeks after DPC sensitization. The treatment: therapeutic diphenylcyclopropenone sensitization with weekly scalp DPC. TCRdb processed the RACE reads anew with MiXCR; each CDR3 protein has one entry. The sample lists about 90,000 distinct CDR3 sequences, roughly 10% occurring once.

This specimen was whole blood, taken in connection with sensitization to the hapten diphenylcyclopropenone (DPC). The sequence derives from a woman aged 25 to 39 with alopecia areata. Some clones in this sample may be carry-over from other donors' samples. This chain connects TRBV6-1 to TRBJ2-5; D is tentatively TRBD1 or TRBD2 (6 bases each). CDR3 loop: CASRWRGSQETQYF. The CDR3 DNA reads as TGTGCCAGCAGATGGAGGGGGTCGCAAGAGACCCAGTACTTC.